The 18 T cell receptor beta chains presented below share a single source sample, sequenced in a study of Tregs in tolerant kidney transplant recipients. The nonmyeloablative bone marrow transplants came from related graft donors, with transient mixed chimerism. Method: immunoSEQ multiplex PCR; TCRdb's copy keeps in-frame clones and lacks some. This table lists more than 6,000 clones. Sequenced material: CD4+ T cells from blood (PBMCs), taken 6 months after the transplant. Source of these receptors: a human patient who received a combined kidney and bone marrow transplant. T cells may partly derive from the graft donor.

With regard to this clone: The read terminates 3 residues before the CDR3 end, so the remaining end is supplied by the germline J gene. This rearrangement joins TRBV20-1 to TRBJ2-7, with D possibly TRBD1 on 5 matching bases. The CDR3 totals 11 residues. The germline V gene encodes CDR1 DFQATT and CDR2 SNEGSKA (reference sequence). V was clipped by 2 bases and J by 4 bases, with 6 bases between them. The chain's CDR3 is CSARKGYEQYF. The CDR3 DNA, read in part, is TGCAGTGCTAGAAAGGGGTACGAG.

Concerning this clone itself: The missing CDR3 end, 3 residues past where the read stops, is filled in from the germline J gene. The V and J genes are TRBV20-1 and TRBJ1-5, with unresolved D. CDR3 length: 12 residues. CDR1 and CDR2 (germline): DFQATT, SNEGSKA (reference sequence). The germline V and J ends were trimmed by 5 bases and 0 bases, with 5 bases remaining between them. The CDR3 protein is CSAVYSNQPQHF. The sequenced CDR3 bases are TGCAGTGCTGTGTATAGCAATCAGCCC.

Note on this clone: From the germline J gene comes the end of the CDR3, since the read stops 3 residues before it. The chain couples TRBV4-1 to TRBJ2-4; D call uncertain. The CDR3 length is 15 residues. The germline CDR1 and CDR2 sequences are MGHRA and YSYEKL. V gave up 4 bases and J gave up 2 bases, with 12 bases separating them. The part of the CDR3 DNA that was read is TGCGCCAGCAGCCTAAGTGAACTCACCAAAAACATT. Translated, it gives CASSLSELTKNI. The CDR3 as a whole reads CASSLSELTKNIQYF.

This clone is medium-sized by frequency. The sequence runs out 3 residues before the end of the CDR3; the remainder is reconstructed from the germline J gene. The chain employs TRBV5-1 and TRBJ1-1; D unclear. The CDR3 sequence is 14 residues long. V was trimmed by 0 bases and J by 0 bases, leaving 6 bases between them. Germline assignment: CDR1 SGHRS and CDR2 YFSETQ. CDR3 DNA (partial): TGCGCCAGCAGCTTGGTCAGGATGAACACTGAA. Amino acid sequence: CASSLVRMNTE. From start to end, the CDR3 is CASSLVRMNTEAFF.

Details on this clone: The read halts 3 residues ahead of the CDR3 end, with the missing end drawn from the germline J gene. This sequence joins TRBV20-1 and TRBJ2-7; no firm D call. With 0 bases removed from V and 6 bases from J, the gap between germline ends came to 12 bases. The CDR3 extends over 13 amino acids. Per germline, CDR1 DFQATT and CDR2 SNEGSKA (reference sequence). CDR3: CSARDWASTEQYF. The covered CDR3 bases are TGCAGTGCTAGAGATTGGGCCTCAACCGAG.

Concerning this clone: The read ends 3 residues before the CDR3 terminus; that terminus is restored from the germline J gene. The chain is built from TRBV2 and TRBJ2-1; TRBD2 agrees at 13 bases. The J segment lost 7 bases and the V segment lost 4 bases, leaving 1 base of the junction unmatched. The germline V gene encodes CDR1 SNHLY and CDR2 FYNNEI. The CDR3 spans 14 residues. The CDR3 is CASSGTSGRNEQFF. The CDR3 DNA, read in part, is TGTGCCAGCAGTGGGACTAGCGGGAGAAATGAG.

Turning to this clone: The sequenced fragment ends 3 residues before the CDR3 boundary, so the rest is inferred from the germline J gene. The chain has TRBV7-2 and TRBJ2-2, with a tentative D call TRBD1 (6 bases). The CDR3 is 15 residues long. V lost 1 base and J 7 bases, leaving 13 bases between the germline ends. The germline V gene has CDR1 SGHTA and CDR2 FQGNSA. CDR3 DNA (partial): TGTGCCAGCAGCTTAGTTCCAGGGGATCACGGGGAG. It is translated as CASSLVPGDHGE. The CDR3 in full is CASSLVPGDHGELFF.

About this clone: The observed sequence ends 3 residues before the CDR3 terminus, with the missing tail filled in from the germline J gene. The chain has TRBV30 and TRBJ1-4; D perhaps matches TRBD1 (5 bases). V lost 2 bases to trimming and J lost 8 bases, with 18 bases between them. This CDR3 has 15 amino acids. In germline, CDR1 is GTSNPN, CDR2 SVGIG (reference sequence). This chain's CDR3 is CAWSPLGAASEKLFF. The sequenced CDR3 bases are TGTGCCTGGAGTCCCCTTGGGGCAGCTTCCGAAAAA.

To note about this clone: The CDR3 goes on 3 residues after the read ends, and that part is filled in from the germline J gene. The V gene is TRBV12-3 or TRBV12-4, the J gene TRBJ1-1, with TRBD1 matching 8 bases. The CDR3 runs to 14 residues. The DNA read from the CDR3 is TGTGCCATCTCCTCGGACGGGACAGGAGGAGAA. The encoded protein is CAISSDGTGGE. The entire CDR3 protein is CAISSDGTGGEAFF.

Measured by frequency, this clone is medium-sized. The read terminates 3 residues ahead of where the CDR3 ends, so the germline J gene completes it. The chain has TRBV30 and TRBJ2-3, with D possibly TRBD1 on 5 matching bases. The germline gives CDR1 GTSNPN, CDR2 SVGIG (reference sequence). The CDR3 is 16 residues long. V was clipped by 0 bases and J by 0 bases, with 13 bases between them. CDR3 DNA (partial): TGTGCCTGGAGTGTACGACAGATACCTAGCACAGATACG. It specifies CAWSVRQIPSTDT. The full CDR3 is CAWSVRQIPSTDTQYF.

This clone is labeled medium-sized based on frequency. The CDR3 is CAISEGGLAGVYEQYF. The sequenced part of the CDR3 DNA is TGTGCCATCAGTGAGGGGGGGCTAGCGGGAGTCTACGAG. The rearrangement uses TRBV10-3 and TRBJ2-7; 10 bases are a match to TRBD2. The CDR3 end lies 3 residues beyond the end of the read and is filled in from the germline J gene. This CDR3 has 16 residues. V was clipped by 2 bases and J by 3 bases; unmatched bases: 7. Germline V gives CDR1 ENHRY, CDR2 SYGVKD.

On this clone: Read data end 3 residues before the CDR3 end; the end is taken from the germline J gene. The chain carries TRBV9 and TRBJ1-1; D call uncertain. Germline CDR1 is SGDLS and CDR2 is YYNGEE. Trimming removed 3 bases from V and 5 bases from J, with 17 bases in between. The CDR3 covers 15 residues. CDR3: CASSALGSGRTEAFF. CDR3 DNA (partial): TGTGCCAGCAGCGCCCTCGGTTCGGGGAGGACTGAA. The full variable domain, with the rest looked up from reference TRBV9 and TRBJ1-1, is DSGVTQTPKHLITATGQRVTLRCSPRSGDLSVYWYQQSLDQGLQFLIQYYNGEERAKGNILERFSAQQFPDLHSELNLSSLELGDSALYFCASSALGSGRTEAFFGQGTRLTVV.

Points on this clone: Coverage ceases 3 residues before the CDR3 finishes, and the germline J gene fills in the end. The chain is built from TRBV2 and TRBJ2-7; possible D gene TRBD2, 5 bases. The V gene lost 10 bases and the J gene lost 1 base, with 14 bases spanning the gap. Germline V gene sequence: CDR1 SNHLY, CDR2 FYNNEI. The CDR3 has 13 amino acids. The CDR3 bases that were read are TGTGCCACCAAAGGACGGGGATCCTACGAG. Protein: CATKGRGSYE. The full CDR3 sequence reads CATKGRGSYEQYF.

As for this clone: The observed sequence ends 3 residues before the CDR3 terminus, with the missing tail filled in from the germline J gene. This chain links TRBV19 with TRBJ2-3; TRBD2 aligns across 7 bases. There are 15 residues in the CDR3. Germline V gene lookup returns CDR1 LNHDA and CDR2 SQIVND (reference sequence). Trimming took 4 bases from V and 0 from J; bases not matched to a gene: 4. The covered CDR3 bases are TGTGCCAGTAGTAGCCCCGGGGGGAGCACAGATACG. Residues: CASSSPGGSTDT. The whole CDR3 reads CASSSPGGSTDTQYF.

Comments on this clone: The read terminates 3 residues before the CDR3 end, so the remaining end is supplied by the germline J gene. The gene calls are TRBV28 and TRBJ2-7; 7 bases map to TRBD2. Trimming removed 8 bases from V and 2 bases from J; junction bases left unmatched: 9. Germline lookup yields CDR1 MDHEN and CDR2 SYDVKM. The CDR3 loop spans 14 amino acids. CDR3 DNA (partial): TGTGCCAGCGGCCCTGGGGGGGGACCCTACGAG. This gives the protein CASGPGGGPYE. The entire CDR3 reads CASGPGGGPYEQYF.

Concerning this clone itself: The read halts 3 residues ahead of the CDR3 end, with the missing end drawn from the germline J gene. The chain carries TRBV4-1 and TRBJ2-1, with 7 bases aligning to TRBD2. This CDR3 has 16 amino acids. Germline lookup yields CDR1 MGHRA and CDR2 YSYEKL. Germline trimming cut 1 base from V and 8 bases from J; bases unmatched to any gene: 11. The part of the CDR3 DNA that was read is TGCGCCAGCAGCCAAGCCAGCGGGGAGGTATATCATGAG. Translated: CASSQASGEVYHE. The whole CDR3 sequence reads CASSQASGEVYHEQFF.

This clone shows up as medium-sized (0.01 to 0.1%) by frequency. Read coverage stops 3 residues before the CDR3 terminus; the germline J gene supplies the remainder. The chain has TRBV19 and TRBJ2-2; no clear D gene. V was cut by 3 bases and J by 5 bases, with 10 bases left in between. The CDR3 totals 14 residues. Germline lookup yields CDR1 LNHDA and CDR2 SQIVND (reference sequence). This CDR3 is CASSMGAWTGELFF. CDR3 bases read: TGTGCCAGTAGTATGGGCGCTTGGACCGGGGAG.

By frequency, this clone is large. The CDR3 goes on 3 residues after the read ends, and that part is filled in from the germline J gene. The J gene is TRBJ2-6, the V gene TRBV2, with a tentative D call TRBD1 (5 bases). CDR1 and CDR2 (germline): SNHLY, FYNNEI. The germline V and J ends were trimmed by 4 bases and 0 bases, with 7 bases remaining between them. The CDR3 is 15 amino acids. The covered CDR3 bases are TGTGCCAGCAGTGCAGACAGCTCTGGGGCCAACGTC. Amino acid sequence: CASSADSSGANV. The whole CDR3 region reads CASSADSSGANVLTF.